One and the same sample provided the 14 T cell receptor beta chains below, sequenced in a study of blood T cell repertoires in COVID-19. The table came from immunoSEQ multiplex PCR; TCRdb's copy has only in-frame clones and leaves some out. The sample lists 150,000 to 200,000 clones; 80% to 95% were seen once. Input material: peripheral blood. The receptors stem from a woman aged 55-69 years with COVID-19, enrolled during active disease.

Worth noting for this clone: One junction end does not reproduce the germline sequence, and a read error may be involved. The J gene is TRBJ2-7, the V gene TRBV6-6; 8 bases line up with TRBD1. This CDR3 is built from 16 residues. The germline V gene has CDR1 MNHNY and CDR2 SVGAGI (reference sequence). CDR3 nucleotide sequence: TGTGCCAGCAGTTACTCGTTGGACAGGGACCTCTACGGGCAGTACTTC. It codes for CASSYSLDRDLYGQYF.

The V call is TRBV5-1, the J call TRBJ1-6; a weak D match, TRBD1 (6 bases). Per the germline V gene, CDR1 is SGHRS and CDR2 is YFSETQ. Trimming cost V 3 bases and J 7 bases, with 20 bases left between them. The CDR3 totals 17 residues. The CDR3 protein is CASSSAQQGRQNSPLHF. As DNA, the CDR3 is TGCGCCAGCAGCTCGGCCCAACAGGGCAGACAAAATTCACCCCTCCACTTT.

This clone was counted a single time. The chain uses TRBV7-2 and TRBJ1-1; TRBD1 agrees at 7 bases. Germline values: CDR1 SGHTA, CDR2 FQGNSA. Losses at the gene ends were 5 bases for V and 2 bases for J; bases not matched to a gene: 5. The CDR3 spans 14 residues. In nucleotides, the CDR3 is TGTGCCAGCAGCCAGAGACAGGGTAACACTGAAGCTTTCTTT. Translation gives CASSQRQGNTEAFF.

The CDR3 DNA sequence: TGTGCCAGCAGCTTAGGACAGGGAAAGACCGGGGAGCTGTTTTTT. Translated, it gives CASSLGQGKTGELFF. V is TRBV7-8 and J is TRBJ2-2, with 7 bases aligning to TRBD1. With V trimmed by 1 base and J by 5 bases, 4 bases remained unmatched. This CDR3 has 15 residues. Germline CDR1 and CDR2: SGHVS and FQNEAQ.

The chain carries TRBV4-3 and TRBJ1-1; possible D gene TRBD1, 5 bases. With 4 bases removed from V and 2 bases from J, the gap between germline ends came to 17 bases. CDR3 length: 16 amino acids. From germline, CDR1 is LGHNA and CDR2 YSLEER. The CDR3 is CASSRYAGSGNTEAFF. CDR3 DNA sequence: TGCGCCAGCAGCCGATACGCAGGGTCAGGAAACACTGAAGCTTTCTTT.

J is TRBJ1-4 and V is TRBV19; 9 nucleotides match TRBD1. The CDR3 covers 15 residues. V lost 4 bases, J lost 6 bases, and 6 bases stayed unmatched. From germline, CDR1 is LNHDA and CDR2 SQIVND (reference sequence). CDR3 nucleotide sequence: TGTGCCAGTAGTACACAGGGGGCGCTTTATGAAAAACTGTTTTTT. It specifies CASSTQGALYEKLFF.

The chain links TRBV6-5 to TRBJ1-2; perhaps TRBD1 as D (6 bases). The CDR3 loop spans 15 amino acids. Trimming cost V 6 bases and J 4 bases, with 18 bases left between them. Germline CDR1 MNHEY, CDR2 SVGAGI. This chain's CDR3 is CASSGQRPIGYGYTF. In nucleotides, the CDR3 is TGTGCCAGCAGCGGACAGAGGCCCATCGGCTATGGCTACACCTTC.

The gene calls are TRBV11-2 and TRBJ1-2, with 7 bases matching TRBD1. The CDR3 loop spans 13 amino acids. The germline V gene encodes CDR1 SGHAT and CDR2 FQNNGV. J gave up 4 bases and V 4 bases, and 3 bases lay outside the gene matches. The CDR3 reads CASSYPGGYGYTF. The CDR3 bases are TGTGCCAGCAGCTATCCAGGGGGCTATGGCTACACCTTC.

The count of this clone is one. This chain uses TRBV6-2 or TRBV6-3 with TRBJ1-2; the D gene is possibly TRBD1 (5 bases). Germline V gives CDR1 MNHEY, CDR2 SVGEGT. With 3 bases removed from V and 5 bases from J, the gap between germline ends came to 10 bases. The CDR3 has 13 amino acids. The CDR3 protein is CASSYTQVYGYTF. CDR3 sequence (DNA): TGTGCCAGCAGTTATACACAGGTATATGGCTACACCTTC.

V gene TRBV27 combines with J gene TRBJ2-1; TRBD2 aligns across 13 bases. The germline gives CDR1 MNHEY, CDR2 SMNVEV (reference sequence). CDR3 length: 15 residues. Unmatched junction bases numbered 6, after V lost 3 bases and J lost 10 bases. In DNA form, the CDR3 reads TGTGCCAGCAGTTTCCGACTAGCGGGGGGTCCCGAGCAGTTCTTC. Its translation is CASSFRLAGGPEQFF.

The rearrangement joins TRBV19 to TRBJ1-2; TRBD1 aligns across 7 bases. The CDR3 consists of 14 residues. J was trimmed by 5 bases and V by 3 bases; bases with no gene match: 6. Germline CDR1 reads LNHDA; CDR2 reads SQIVND (reference sequence). The DNA for the CDR3 is TGTGCCAGTAGTATGCAGGGGACAGAATATGGCTACACCTTC. Translating it yields CASSMQGTEYGYTF.

This chain links TRBV2 with TRBJ1-5; 7 bases fit TRBD1. Germline V gene sequence: CDR1 SNHLY, CDR2 FYNNEI. J was trimmed by 3 bases and V by 7 bases; bases with no gene match: 6. The CDR3 consists of 14 residues. The CDR3 DNA is TGTGCCAGCATGAAACAGGGGTTCAATCAGCCCCAGCATTTT. It yields the protein CASMKQGFNQPQHF. Full variable domain (rest looked up from reference TRBV2 and TRBJ1-5): EPEVTQTPSHQVTQMGQEVILRCVPISNHLYFYWYRQILGQKVEFLVSFYNNEISEKSEIFDDQFSVERPDGSNFTLKIRSTKLEDSAMYFCASMKQGFNQPQHFGDGTRLSIL.

This chain uses TRBV6-6 with TRBJ2-3, with D unresolved. V lost 1 base to trimming and J lost 2 bases, with 7 bases between them. Germline CDR1 MNHNY, CDR2 SVGAGI (reference sequence). The CDR3 loop spans 14 amino acids. This chain's CDR3 is CASSYYSNTDTQYF. CDR3 nucleotides: TGTGCCAGCAGTTACTACAGTAACACAGATACGCAGTATTTT.

The chain combines TRBV7-2 with TRBJ1-5; no definite D call. The V end lost 6 bases, the J end lost 2 bases, and 14 bases lay between the germline ends. Germline V gene data show CDR1 as SGHTA and CDR2 as FQGNSA. The CDR3 is made up of 15 amino acids. CDR3 amino acids: CASSFNIGGNQPQHF. In DNA form, the CDR3 reads TGTGCCAGCAGTTTCAATATCGGGGGCAATCAGCCCCAGCATTTT. Full variable domain (remainder filled in from reference TRBV7-2 and TRBJ1-5): GAGVSQSPSNKVTEKGKDVELRCDPISGHTALYWYRQSLGQGLEFLIYFQGNSAPDKSGLPSDRFSAERTGGSVSTLTIQRTQQEDSAVYLCASSFNIGGNQPQHFGDGTRLSIL.